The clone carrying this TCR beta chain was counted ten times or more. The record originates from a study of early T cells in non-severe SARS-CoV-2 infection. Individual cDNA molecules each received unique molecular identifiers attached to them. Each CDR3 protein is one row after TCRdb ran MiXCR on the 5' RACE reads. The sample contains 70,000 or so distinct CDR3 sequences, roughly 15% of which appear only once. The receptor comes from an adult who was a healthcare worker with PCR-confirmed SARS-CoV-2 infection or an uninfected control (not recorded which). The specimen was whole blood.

CDR3 sequence reads: CASSFKGGQGMRNDGYTF. DNA for the CDR3: TGTGCCAGCAGCTTTAAAGGGGGACAGGGGATGAGGAATGATGGCTACACCTTC. The chain employs TRBV11-2 and TRBJ1-2; 10 nucleotides match TRBD1. Per germline, CDR1 SGHAT and CDR2 FQNNGV. Trimming at V came to 3 bases and at J to 6 bases, leaving 16 bases not matched to a gene. There are 18 residues in the CDR3.